The 7 T cell receptor beta chains presented below share a single source sample, sequenced in a study of cytomegalovirus exposure and HLA in healthy donors. Use of 60 Vbeta and 13 Jbeta primers characterized the PCR. Sequenced by immunoSEQ multiplex PCR; TCRdb stores in-frame clones only, minus some. The sample yields approximately 130,000 clones, around 83% seen once. Specimen: PBMCs. These receptor sequences come from a woman aged 30 to 39 in good health and CMV-seropositive.

The rearrangement uses TRBV10-3 and TRBJ1-1, with 7 bases aligning to TRBD1. Germline V gene sequence: CDR1 ENHRY, CDR2 SYGVKD. There are 15 residues in the CDR3. Trimming cost V 2 bases and J 1 base; bases outside gene matches: 4. DNA of the CDR3: TGTGCCATCAGTGAGGCGCGACAGGGGAACACTGAAGCTTTCTTT. As protein: CAISEARQGNTEAFF.

This chain connects TRBV5-3 to TRBJ1-2; D not resolved. TRBV5-3 is marked as an open reading frame, function uncertain. The CDR3 is 13 amino acids. V lost 1 base to trimming and J lost 3 bases, with 7 bases between them. In DNA form, the CDR3 reads TGTGCCAGAAGCTTGTTCCGAGACTATGGCTACACCTTC. It translates to CARSLFRDYGYTF.

The V gene is TRBV30, the J gene TRBJ2-2, with TRBD2 as a possible D gene (6 bases). V was cut by 1 base and J by 6 bases, with 18 bases left in between. Germline V gives CDR1 GTSNPN, CDR2 SVGIG (reference sequence). This CDR3 contains 16 residues. Here the CDR3 reads CAWSASSSAGAGELFF. The CDR3 nucleotides are TGTGCCTGGAGTGCATCCTCTAGCGCCGGGGCCGGGGAGCTGTTTTTT.

The chain links TRBV6-5 to TRBJ2-5; TRBD1 matches at 9 bases. V shed 0 bases and J 2 bases; nucleotides not matched to a gene: 1. The CDR3 extends over 15 amino acids. Germline values: CDR1 MNHEY, CDR2 SVGAGI. The CDR3 bases are TGTGCCAGCAGTTACTCGGGGACAGGGCAAGAGACCCAGTACTTC. Protein sequence: CASSYSGTGQETQYF.

V gene TRBV5-6 combines with J gene TRBJ1-6; 8 nucleotides line up with TRBD1. The germline V gene has CDR1 SGHDT and CDR2 YYEEEE. The CDR3 spans 13 residues. Losses at the gene ends were 8 bases for V and 7 bases for J; bases not matched to a gene: 5. The CDR3 DNA follows: TGTGCCAGTCTAACAGGGGGGAATTCACCCCTCCACTTT. Encoded protein: CASLTGGNSPLHF.

J is TRBJ1-1 and V is TRBV2; TRBD1 aligns across 7 bases. With 10 bases clipped from V and 0 bases from J, the junction kept 5 bases outside the gene matches. This CDR3 region has 13 residues. The germline V gene has CDR1 SNHLY and CDR2 FYNNEI. CDR3 coding DNA: TGTGCCACTCAGGGACAGATGAACACTGAAGCTTTCTTT. It is translated as CATQGQMNTEAFF.

V is TRBV29-1 and J is TRBJ2-5; perhaps TRBD2 as D (6 bases). Trimming shortened V by 3 bases and J by 4 bases, and 9 bases separated the two germline ends. The V gene's germline CDR1 is SQVTM and CDR2 ANQGSEA. The CDR3 runs 12 residues. CDR3 bases: TGCAGCGTTGATCAGGGAGGAGAGACCCAGTACTTC. It encodes CSVDQGGETQYF.